The clone carrying this T cell receptor (beta chain) was seen repeatedly, ten times or more. Its antigen is not known. The CDR3 length is 15 residues. V shed 5 bases and J 7 bases; nucleotides not matched to a gene: 11. The germline V gene has CDR1 MDHEN and CDR2 SYDVKM. This specimen comes from a study of T-cell reconstitution after alpha-beta-depleted transplantation in children. Library preparation (for TCRbeta) was performed with unique molecular identifiers. TCRdb re-analysed the PCR reads in MiXCR, keeping a single row per CDR3 protein. The sample carries 130,000 to 150,000 distinct CDR3 sequences, about 8.8% recorded once. Findings and caveats of the study: From newly produced T cells came most of the T-cell counts and diversity one year after transplant. By about two months after transplant, alpha-beta T cells reportedly arose from several hundred graft clones that had expanded. Where some patients showed high TCRbeta diversity at day 60, it came from recipient T cells and thymic progenitors that had survived.

The sequence came from a female patient aged 2 to 10 who had a stem cell transplant for congenital amegakaryocytic thrombocytopenia, so the T cells may come from the graft donor. This specimen was PBMCs, mostly from graft donor cells, taken 180 days after TCRalphabeta/CD19-depleted stem cell transplant. J is TRBJ2-1 and V is TRBV28, with 7 bases matching TRBD1. CDR3 sequence reads: CASSIIQGYGNEQFF. The CDR3 nucleotides are TGTGCCAGCAGTATAATACAGGGGTATGGGAATGAGCAGTTCTTC.